Below, 4 T cell receptor beta chains from the same sample are listed, as sequenced in a study of blood T cell repertoires in COVID-19. Assay used: immunoSEQ multiplex PCR; TCRdb lists only in-frame clones, some missing. The table includes roughly 410,000 clones, about 90% detected once. The sequencing sample was made of peripheral blood. The origin of the receptors is an older woman with COVID-19, enrolled during active disease.

The V and J genes are TRBV6-5 and TRBJ2-3; D gene uncertain. This CDR3 region has 14 residues. V shed 6 bases and J shed 0 bases, with 10 bases lying between them. CDR1 is MNHEY and CDR2 is SVGAGI in the germline V gene. CDR3 loop: CASRNDGSTDTQYF. CDR3 DNA sequence: TGTGCCAGCAGGAATGACGGGAGCACAGATACGCAGTATTTT.

The chain's CDR3 is CASHAQDSLSTDTQYF. The CDR3 DNA sequence: TGTGCCAGCCACGCCCAGGACAGTCTCAGCACAGATACGCAGTATTTT. J is TRBJ2-3 and V is TRBV2, with a possible D match to TRBD1 (6 bases). The CDR3 is made up of 16 amino acids. Germline V CDR1 and CDR2: SNHLY, FYNNEI. Trimming took 8 bases from V and 0 from J, leaving 18 bases between them.

The chain carries TRBV19 and TRBJ1-1; D possibly corresponds to TRBD1 (5 bases). V shed 9 bases and J shed 0 bases, with 11 bases lying between them. Germline V gene sequence: CDR1 LNHDA, CDR2 SQIVND (reference sequence). The CDR3 has 13 residues. The CDR3 bases are TGTGCCAGCCGGGGGGGATTGAACACTGAAGCTTTCTTT. Translated: CASRGGLNTEAFF.

The chain uses TRBV9 and TRBJ2-7; 11 bases align to TRBD2. The trim removed 4 bases at V and 2 bases at J, leaving 8 bases unmatched. Germline CDR1 reads SGDLS; CDR2 reads YYNGEE. CDR3 length: 16 amino acids. CDR3 in DNA: TGTGCCAGCAGCCCACAACTAGCGGGGGAGACCTACGAGCAGTACTTC. It translates to CASSPQLAGETYEQYF.